This TCR beta chain was recorded in a study of cytomegalovirus exposure and HLA in healthy donors. For the study at large: The study placed about four fifths of its roughly 400 genotyped donors in the Caucasian-associated ancestry cluster. Whole-study results and caveats: Several top significant clusters appeared, in a later analysis, to be linked to common viral pathogens. Analysis was carried out at a later point, and it linked a missense DCLRE1C variant to TCR beta V- and J-gene trimming. Testing in vitro showed three CMV-associated chains specific for CMV antigens.

With regard to this clone: Its antigen is currently unknown.

CDR1 is MNHEY, CDR2 SMNVEV, per germline (reference sequence). V lost 0 bases, J lost 4 bases, and 21 bases stayed unmatched. CDR3 length equals 22 residues. This PCR relied on a set of 60 Vbeta primers and 13 Jbeta primers. Some clones are missing from TCRdb's copy, which holds only in-frame ones; the method was immunoSEQ multiplex PCR. This sample carries 130,000 to 150,000 clones, over 60% of them seen once, and the ten largest clones take 2.5% to 3.5%. The chain is built from TRBV27 and TRBJ2-4; 10 positions agree with TRBD2. This receptor was taken from a middle-aged man in good health and CMV-seropositive. Sample: PBMCs. Here the CDR3 DNA reads TGTGCCAGCAGTTTATCGCCTCCGAGGGTAGGGGGCTTTAGCGGGAGGAAAAACATTCAGTACTTC. Translated, it gives CASSLSPPRVGGFSGRKNIQYF.